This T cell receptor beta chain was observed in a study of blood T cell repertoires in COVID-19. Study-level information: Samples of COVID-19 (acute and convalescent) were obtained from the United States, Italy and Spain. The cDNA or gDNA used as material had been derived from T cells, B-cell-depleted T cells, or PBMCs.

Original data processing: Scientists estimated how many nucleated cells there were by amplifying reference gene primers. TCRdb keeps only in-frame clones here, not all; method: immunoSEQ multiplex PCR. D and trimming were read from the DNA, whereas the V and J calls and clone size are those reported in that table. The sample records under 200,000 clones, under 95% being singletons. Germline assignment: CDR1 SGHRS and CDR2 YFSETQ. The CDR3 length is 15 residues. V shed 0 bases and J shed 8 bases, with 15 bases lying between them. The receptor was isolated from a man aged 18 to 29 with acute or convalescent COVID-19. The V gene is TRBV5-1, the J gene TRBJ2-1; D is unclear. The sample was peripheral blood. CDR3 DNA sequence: TGCGCCAGCAGCTTGGGAGCCTCCACCGAGGATGAGCAGTTCTTC. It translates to CASSLGASTEDEQFF.